This T cell receptor (beta chain) appears in the sequencing data of a study of blood T cell repertoires in COVID-19. Study background: The samples span acute and convalescent COVID-19 from the United States, Italy and Spain.

Losses at the gene ends were 5 bases for V and 8 bases for J; bases not matched to a gene: 6. The CDR3 consists of 14 residues. Germline V CDR1 and CDR2: ENHRY, SYGVKD. Using immunoSEQ multiplex PCR, the repertoire was profiled, and TCRdb retains in-frame clones only, with some absent. The data show around 330,000 clones, roughly 90% seen once. Sequenced: PBMCs or T cells enriched from blood (not recorded which). The gene calls are TRBV10-3 and TRBJ1-2; 12 bases match TRBD1. The sequence came from a man aged 55 to 70 who had recovered from COVID-19. CDR3 bases: TGTGCCATCAGTTTGGGACAGGGGGCTAGGGGCTACACCTTC. The encoded protein is CAISLGQGARGYTF.